The sequence of this T cell receptor (beta chain) was determined in a study of T cell repertoires in cytomegalovirus infection. The wider study: From public TCR beta signatures came an indication of both CMV infection and matching HLA type. Study-level findings and limits: The ex vivo response was dominated by HLA-C-restricted CMV-specific TCR beta clonotypes. Cumulative frequency of public TCR beta families picked out carriers of CMV plus the relevant HLA.

With respect to this clonotype: Its cognate antigen is unknown.

TCRdb independently ran MiXCR on the reads; one entry per CDR3 protein. The table shows 630,000 or so distinct CDR3 sequences, with 20% to 30% occurring only once. The CDR3 covers 18 residues. Trimming at V came to 2 bases and at J to 2 bases, leaving 13 bases not matched to a gene. Germline CDR1 SGHVS, CDR2 FNYEAQ. The chain joins TRBV7-6 to TRBJ2-5; TRBD2 agrees at 8 bases. Sequencing was carried out using CD8+ T cells from PBMCs. This TCR derives from a human donor in good health (CMV status not recorded). Some clones in this sample may be carry-over from other donors' samples. CDR3 loop: CASSLSRIYGGGQETQYF. The CDR3 DNA reads TGTGCCAGCAGCTTATCGAGGATTTACGGGGGGGGTCAAGAGACCCAGTACTTC.